This is a list of T cell receptor beta chains from one sample in a study of T cells in Graves' hyperthyroidism and ophthalmopathy. TCRdb reprocessed the multiplex PCR reads via MiXCR and lists one record per CDR3 protein. The sample carries a few hundred thousand distinct CDR3 sequences, about a fifth recorded once. Sequencing was carried out using blood. These receptors all stem from a man between 18 and 35 years old with Graves' ophthalmopathy. CDR3s include the opening cysteine and the closing phenylalanine or tryptophan. The order of the fields is J gene, clone size, D gene, V gene, CDR3 DNA, CDR3 protein. D genes are given only for firm matches. Where a row states a size, it is once, few, many or the class of an expanded clone; other rows omit it.

J: TRBJ2-3
size: many
D: TRBD1
V: TRBV20-1
DNA: TGCAGTGCTGCCACAGGGGCAGATACGCAGTATTTT
CDR3: CSAATGADTQYF

J: TRBJ2-2
size: .
D: .
V: TRBV11-1
DNA: TGTGCCAGCAGCTTATTAGGGGGGAGCTATACCGGGGAGCTGTTTTTT
CDR3: CASSLLGGSYTGELFF

J: TRBJ1-1
size: many
D: .
V: TRBV6-1
DNA: TGTGCCAGCAGTTCCGGGGGGACTGAGCAGTTGAACACTGAAGCTTTCTTT
CDR3: CASSSGGTEQLNTEAFF

J: TRBJ2-5
size: many
D: .
V: TRBV2
DNA: TGTGCCAGCAGGGAGGGACGTAAAGCAGAGTACTTC
CDR3: CASREGRKAEYF

J: TRBJ1-1
size: many
D: .
V: TRBV5-1
DNA: TGCGCCAGCAGAACCGGGACGGGGAACACTGAAGCTTTCTTT
CDR3: CASRTGTGNTEAFF

J: TRBJ1-1
size: many
D: .
V: TRBV18
DNA: TGTGCCAGCTCACCACCGGGGTCGGGGAACACTGAAGCTTTCTTT
CDR3: CASSPPGSGNTEAFF

J: TRBJ2-7
size: .
D: TRBD1
V: TRBV7-6
DNA: TGTGCCAGCAGCTTGGGGTGGGGGACAGGGGGCAGCGAGCAGTACTTC
CDR3: CASSLGWGTGGSEQYF

J: TRBJ2-3
size: many
D: .
V: TRBV20-1
DNA: TGCAGTGCCCAACGCGGGGGCACAGATACGCAGTATTTT
CDR3: CSAQRGGTDTQYF

J: TRBJ2-1
size: .
D: TRBD2
V: TRBV20-1
DNA: TGCAGTGCTACCTTAGCGGGGGTGGGGTTCTTC
CDR3: CSATLAGVGFF

J: TRBJ2-7
size: .
D: .
V: TRBV7-2
DNA: TGTGCCAGCAGCTTAGCAGTTGGGCAGGGGGGCTCCTACGAGCAGTACTTC
CDR3: CASSLAVGQGGSYEQYF

J: TRBJ2-1
size: many
D: .
V: TRBV18
DNA: TGTGCCAGCCTCGGGAGTAGCTCCTACAATGAGCAGTTCTTC
CDR3: CASLGSSSYNEQFF

J: TRBJ2-1
size: .
D: TRBD2
V: TRBV4-2
DNA: TGTGCCAGCAGCCAAGAGACCGGGACTAGCGGGGGGTATGAGCAGTTCTTC
CDR3: CASSQETGTSGGYEQFF

J: TRBJ2-3
size: few
D: TRBD2
V: TRBV5-8
DNA: TGTGCCAGCAGCTGGCAGCGGGGGGCGATCGATACGCAGTATTTT
CDR3: CASSWQRGAIDTQYF

J: TRBJ2-2
size: many
D: TRBD1
V: TRBV2
DNA: TGTGCCAGCAAGGCGATCCGACAGGGGAATACCGGGGAGCTGTTTTTT
CDR3: CASKAIRQGNTGELFF

J: TRBJ1-3
size: .
D: .
V: TRBV10-3
DNA: TGTGCCATCAGTGTTGATGGGGACTCTGGAAACACCATATATTTT
CDR3: CAISVDGDSGNTIYF

J: TRBJ1-2
size: .
D: .
V: TRBV15
DNA: TGTGCCACCAGCAGAGATCGAGGGTCCACCTATGGCTACACCTTC
CDR3: CATSRDRGSTYGYTF

J: TRBJ1-5
size: many
D: .
V: TRBV3-1
DNA: TGTGCCAGCAGCCAAGATCGGGTTCGTCAGCCCCAGCATTTT
CDR3: CASSQDRVRQPQHF

J: TRBJ1-2
size: many
D: .
V: TRBV6-2/TRBV6-3
DNA: TGTGCCAGCAGTTTCCCCCGGGCAGGGGACTATGGCTACACCTTC
CDR3: CASSFPRAGDYGYTF

J: TRBJ2-7
size: many
D: .
V: TRBV10-3
DNA: TGTGCCATCAGTGGAGGGGGCGAGCAGTACTTC
CDR3: CAISGGGEQYF

J: TRBJ2-5
size: many
D: .
V: TRBV20-1
DNA: TGCAGTGCTAGAACCTCCAGGGGTTGGGAGACCCAGTACTTC
CDR3: CSARTSRGWETQYF

J: TRBJ2-5
size: few
D: TRBD2
V: TRBV5-1
DNA: TGCGCCAGCGGGGATAGCGGGGGAGGCGAGACCCAGTACTTC
CDR3: CASGDSGGGETQYF

J: TRBJ2-1
size: many
D: .
V: TRBV20-1
DNA: TGCAGTGCAGCGCTACTAGGCGATGAGCAGTTCTTC
CDR3: CSAALLGDEQFF

J: TRBJ2-7
size: many
D: .
V: TRBV29-1
DNA: TGCAGCGTTGAAGGTGTGACAGCCTACGAGCAGTACTTC
CDR3: CSVEGVTAYEQYF